The rows below give T cell receptor beta chains drawn from one sample of a study of cytotoxic CD8 clonotypes in ibrutinib-treated CLL. TCRdb keeps only in-frame clones here, not all; method: immunoSEQ multiplex PCR. The data hold around 30,000 clones, with roughly 59% observed a single time. The sequences come from PBMCs, collected before ibrutinib treatment. All receptors derive from a human donor with chronic lymphocytic leukemia. Both conserved end residues are part of each CDR3. D genes are given only for firm matches. Clone sizes are given selectively: once, few, many, or a class where the clone is expanded.

size,J,D,V,CDR3,DNA
few,TRBJ2-7,NA,TRBV7-3,CASSLWHGELQYF,TGTGCCAGCAGCTTATGGCACGGGGAGCTTCAGTACTTC
NA,TRBJ2-5,TRBD1,TRBV15,CATSRDKTGGETQYF,TGTGCCACCAGCAGAGACAAGACAGGGGGAGAGACCCAGTACTTC
NA,TRBJ1-2,NA,TRBV19,CASTGDINPYGYTF,TGTGCCAGTACCGGGGACATTAATCCCTATGGCTACACCTTC
NA,TRBJ2-5,TRBD1,TRBV2,CASRDRVSSETQYF,TGTGCCAGCAGGGACAGGGTTTCCTCGGAGACCCAGTACTTC
NA,TRBJ2-5,NA,TRBV19,CASKMNQGAETQYF,TGTGCCAGTAAAATGAACCAGGGCGCCGAGACCCAGTACTTC
few,TRBJ1-2,NA,TRBV18,CASSPGDYGYTF,TGTGCCAGCTCACCAGGGGACTATGGCTACACCTTC
NA,TRBJ1-1,NA,TRBV7-8,CASTPRGLDGNTEAFF,TGTGCCAGCACCCCCAGGGGTCTGGACGGGAACACTGAAGCTTTCTTT
medium-sized,TRBJ1-1,NA,TRBV7-9,CASSLMFETEAFF,TGTGCCAGCAGCTTAATGTTTGAAACTGAAGCTTTCTTT
NA,TRBJ2-3,NA,TRBV9,CASSVGAGSTDTQYF,TGTGCCAGCAGCGTAGGGGCAGGCAGCACAGATACGCAGTATTTT
NA,TRBJ2-7,NA,TRBV4-3,CASSQDIQSYEQYF,TGCGCCAGCAGCCAAGATATCCAGTCCTACGAGCAGTACTTC
NA,TRBJ2-7,TRBD1,TRBV7-9,CASSLEGGASSYEQYF,TGTGCCAGCAGCTTAGAAGGGGGCGCCAGCTCCTACGAGCAGTACTTC
NA,TRBJ1-2,TRBD1,TRBV29-1,CSVGQGYYGYTF,TGCAGCGTCGGACAGGGGTACTATGGCTACACCTTC
NA,TRBJ2-1,NA,TRBV7-3,CASSPSRSRDSFNEQFF,TGTGCCAGCAGCCCCAGCCGATCCCGGGACTCATTCAATGAGCAGTTCTTC
NA,TRBJ2-7,NA,TRBV7-2,CASGDKFYEQYF,TGTGCCAGCGGTGACAAATTCTACGAGCAGTACTTC
NA,TRBJ1-1,NA,TRBV19,CASTYTGPWGLNTEAFF,TGTGCCAGTACCTACACAGGACCATGGGGTCTGAACACTGAAGCTTTCTTT
NA,TRBJ1-1,NA,TRBV29-1,CSVALNTEAFF,TGCAGCGTTGCCCTAAACACTGAAGCTTTCTTT
NA,TRBJ2-1,TRBD1,TRBV7-7,CASSPGQGDEQFF,TGTGCCAGCAGCCCCGGACAGGGCGATGAGCAGTTCTTC
few,TRBJ2-1,NA,TRBV11-2,CASSLSDSYNEQFF,TGTGCCAGCAGCTTGAGTGACTCCTACAATGAGCAGTTCTTC
NA,TRBJ2-1,TRBD1,TRBV12-5,CASGLDPLQGANEQFF,TGTGCTAGTGGTTTGGATCCCCTTCAGGGGGCCAATGAGCAGTTCTTC
NA,TRBJ2-5,NA,TRBV19,CASSIQGLQETQYF,TGTGCCAGTAGTATCCAGGGTTTACAAGAGACCCAGTACTTC
NA,TRBJ2-3,NA,TRBV1,CTSSQPHTREGGKDTQYF,TGCACCAGCAGCCAACCACATACGCGGGAGGGGGGGAAAGATACGCAGTATTTT
few,TRBJ1-1,TRBD1,TRBV10-3,CAISEGQGSTEAFF,TGTGCCATCAGTGAGGGACAGGGTTCGACTGAAGCTTTCTTT